A single T cell receptor (beta chain) is shown here with its context. Its specificity is unknown. Profiled with immunoSEQ multiplex PCR; TCRdb holds only in-frame clones, not every one. The sample contains around 110,000 clones, about 90% of which appear only once. The data belong to a study of T cell responses to AZD1222 COVID-19 vaccine. V was pared by 5 bases and J by 4 bases, with 13 bases of the junction left unmatched. The CDR3 is 17 residues long. Germline lookup yields CDR1 SGHTA and CDR2 FQGTGA. Study outcomes and limitations: Just five or six AZD1222 recipients were seropositive at baseline. White British ancestry dominated among donors, who included more females, and clonal diversity was possibly underestimated.

The receptor was derived from an adult in good health. The sample in question was peripheral blood, obtained on day 0 of AZD1222 vaccination. V is TRBV7-3 and J is TRBJ2-3; 9 bases line up with TRBD1. The CDR3 loop reads CASSLAYRGQESDTQYF. CDR3 nucleotides: TGTGCCAGCAGCCTTGCCTACAGGGGGCAAGAATCAGATACGCAGTATTTT.